Sequencing of this T cell receptor beta chain was carried out in a study of cytomegalovirus exposure and HLA in healthy donors. The overall study: Falling in the Caucasian-associated ancestry cluster were 80% to 90% of about 400 genotyped donors. Broader study findings: Solely CMV serostatus was available to characterize immune exposure.

Among the donors, all were healthy bone marrow donors. Primers included in the PCR were 60 Vbeta and 13 Jbeta primers. TCRdb keeps only in-frame clones here, not all; method: immunoSEQ multiplex PCR. The sample yields about 130,000 clones, about 80% seen once. As regards this clone: As yet, its antigen is unknown.

Looked up from germline, CDR1 is SGHKS and CDR2 is YYEKEE (reference sequence). The trim removed 3 bases at V and 1 base at J, leaving 3 bases unmatched. There are 17 residues in the CDR3. The chain combines TRBV5-5 with TRBJ2-6; 11 nucleotides align to TRBD1. What was sequenced was PBMCs. The TCR originated in a woman aged 45-65 years in good health and CMV-seronegative. In nucleotides, the CDR3 is TGTGCCAGCAGCTCCGGGACAGGGGGGTCTGGGGCCAACGTCCTGACTTTC. Translation: CASSSGTGGSGANVLTF.